These 17 T cell receptor beta chains were all obtained from the same sample, sequenced in a study of tumor-infiltrating lymphocytes in primary liver carcinoma. A constant-region primer served to make TCR beta cDNA from roughly 460 ng total RNA. Libraries for TCR beta were built through three nested multiplex PCR rounds, which together made up a slightly modified ARM-PCR procedure. Amplification in the first two PCR rounds was performed using TRBV1-TRBV30 forward primers and a C-beta reverse primer for approximately 10 cycles each. A single record per CDR3 protein comes from TCRdb applying MiXCR to the multiplex PCR reads. The table has a few hundred thousand distinct CDR3 sequences, roughly 60% seen once. The source of the blood RNA was unsorted whole blood, and germline DNA was extracted as well. Material: peripheral blood. These receptors all come from a woman in her twenties or thirties with primary liver carcinoma and hepatitis B virus infection.

Notes on this clonotype: Just one base apart from a much larger clone, this may be a read error. The V gene is TRBV4-3, the J gene TRBJ2-7; D remains ambiguous. Germline assignment: CDR1 LGHNA and CDR2 YSLEER. Deletions cut 0 bases from V and 5 bases from J, with 11 bases between. This CDR3 contains 14 residues. The CDR3 DNA sequence: TGCGCCAGCAGCCAAGAGCGTGGTCCTCACGAGCAGTACTTC. Translated: CASSQERGPHEQYF.

There are many counts of this clonotype. The rearrangement links TRBV5-4 to TRBJ2-7; maybe TRBD2 (6 bases). Germline CDR1 SGHNT, CDR2 YYREEE (reference sequence). The V gene lost 4 bases and the J gene lost 1 base, with 12 bases spanning the gap. This CDR3 comprises 14 residues. CDR3 in amino acids: CASSRDGSSYEQYF. The CDR3 nucleotides are TGTGCCAGCAGCAGGGACGGGAGTTCCTACGAGCAGTACTTC.

The table lists this clonotype with many counts. The chain employs TRBV6-2 or TRBV6-3 and TRBJ2-3; 8 bases match TRBD2. The CDR3 is made up of 14 amino acids. CDR1 and CDR2 from the germline V gene are MNHEY and SVGEGT. After removal of 6 bases from V and 0 bases from J, the junction contained 2 bases not matched to a gene. The CDR3 DNA reads as TGTGCCAGCAGCTCTAGCGGGAGCACAGATACGCAGTATTTT. Translation: CASSSSGSTDTQYF.

Details on this clonotype: A read error may produce the germline difference seen at one junction end. The chain uses TRBV7-8 and TRBJ2-3, with D tentatively TRBD2 (6 bases). The CDR3 totals 16 residues. Germline V gene data show CDR1 as SGHVS and CDR2 as FQNEAQ. CDR3 region: CANSLDTGEVTDTQYF. The CDR3, as DNA: TGTGCCAACAGCTTAGACACGGGAGAGGTCACAGATACGCAGTATTTT.

Turning to this clonotype: A much more abundant neighbour one base away suggests this may be a read error. The rearrangement uses TRBV12-3 or TRBV12-4 and TRBJ2-2; a possible D gene is TRBD2 (5 bases). CDR3 size: 15 residues. CDR3 nucleotide sequence: TGTGCCAGCAGTTTAGGCCACTCTAACACCGGGGAGCTGCTTTTT. This codes for CASSLGHSNTGELLF.

For this clonotype: Here the CDR3 omits its conserved ending phenylalanine or tryptophan, so a read error is the likely source. This rearrangement joins TRBV11-2 to TRBJ2-2; TRBD1 is a possible D gene (5 bases). The CDR3 loop spans 16 amino acids. V was clipped by 10 bases and J by 6 bases, with 24 bases between them. The germline V gene has CDR1 SGHAT and CDR2 FQNNGV. This CDR3 is CANKLSRDGGAGELFL. DNA for the CDR3: TGTGCCAACAAGCTTAGCAGGGATGGTGGTGCCGGGGAGCTGTTTCTT.

This clonotype was detected only a few times. A much larger clonotype is one base distant, so this may be a read error. The chain is built from TRBV29-1 and TRBJ2-7; D tentatively reads TRBD1 or TRBD2 (5 bases each). Per the germline V gene, CDR1 is SQVTM and CDR2 is ANQGSEA. V was trimmed by 7 bases and J by 5 bases, leaving 18 bases between them. The CDR3 is 13 amino acids. The CDR3 here is CSAMGRGFHEQYF. DNA of the CDR3: TGCAGCGCCATGGGACGGGGTTTCCACGAGCAGTACTTC.

As for this clonotype: A much larger clone is a single base away; this may be a read error. The chain carries TRBV12-3 or TRBV12-4 and TRBJ2-1, with D possibly TRBD2 on 6 matching bases. CDR3 length: 15 residues. Trimming stripped 3 bases from V and 4 bases from J, with 13 bases between. Here the CDR3 DNA reads TGTGCCAGCAGTTTCGCGGGCGGGGTATACAATGAGCAGTTCTTC. It specifies CASSFAGGVYNEQFF.

Details on this clonotype: Mismatch with germline at one junction end may stem from a read error. The genes are TRBV10-3 and TRBJ2-5; 10 bases are a match to TRBD1. Germline lookup yields CDR1 ENHRY and CDR2 SYGVKD. The CDR3 runs to 14 residues. CDR3 sequence: CVISGGQGWETQYF. CDR3 bases: TGTGTCATCAGTGGGGGACAGGGGTGGGAGACCCAGTACTTC.

The chain's CDR3 is CASSQGFGAEQFF. In DNA form, the CDR3 reads TGTGCCAGCAGCCAAGGGTTCGGGGCCGAGCAGTTCTTC. V and J are TRBV14 and TRBJ2-1; possibly TRBD1 or TRBD2 for D (5 bases each). The CDR3 covers 13 residues. The germline V gene encodes CDR1 SGHDN and CDR2 FVKESK. V shed 1 base and J shed 10 bases, with 11 bases lying between them.

Notes on this clonotype: Since a much larger clone is just one base distant, this may be a read error. The chain employs TRBV29-1 and TRBJ1-1; D might be TRBD1 (6 bases). The CDR3 is 11 residues long. Trimming stripped 2 bases from V and 7 bases from J, with 8 bases between. Germline V gene lookup returns CDR1 SQVTM and CDR2 ANQGSEA. The chain's CDR3 is CSVEQQGEAFF. As DNA, the CDR3 is TGCAGCGTTGAACAACAGGGTGAAGCTTTCTTT.

As regards this clonotype: At one end the junction does not follow the germline gene, possibly because of a read error. The rearrangement uses TRBV2 and TRBJ1-5; D is ambiguous. The germline V gene has CDR1 SNHLY and CDR2 FYNNEI. The CDR3 is 13 amino acids. For the CDR3, the DNA is TGTGCCAGCAGTGATGAAGGCAAACAGCCCCAGCATTTT. Its protein is CASSDEGKQPQHF.

This clonotype was counted many times. V is TRBV4-2 and J is TRBJ1-2; 7 bases match TRBD1. The length of the CDR3 is 14 residues. Germline loops: CDR1 LGHNA, CDR2 YNFKEQ. V lost 2 bases and J lost 0; bases outside the gene matches: 0. CDR3 nucleotides: TGTGCCAGCAGCCAAACAGGGGCTAACTATGGCTACACCTTC. It yields the protein CASSQTGANYGYTF.

Comment on this clonotype: This may come from a read error, since a much larger clone is one base off. Since the CDR3 does not end with the conserved phenylalanine or tryptophan, this likely comes from a read error. V is TRBV12-3 or TRBV12-4 and J is TRBJ1-1; D is uncertain. V was trimmed by 2 bases and J by 1 base, leaving 5 bases between them. The CDR3 has 13 residues. CDR3 in DNA: TGTGCCAGCAGTTTATCACGGAACACTGAAGCTTTCTCT. Its translation is CASSLSRNTEAFS.

A remark on this clonotype: The junction departs from germline at one end; a sequencing error may be responsible. This chain joins TRBV12-3 or TRBV12-4 and TRBJ1-5; 8 bases line up with TRBD1. This CDR3 comprises 15 residues. The CDR3 DNA sequence: TGTGCCAGCAAGCTCGGGGGACAGGCCAATCAGCCCCATCATTTT. This gives the protein CASKLGGQANQPHHF.

About this clonotype itself: Relative to the germline gene, one junction end is altered; a read error may explain this. V usage is TRBV11-3 and J usage is TRBJ2-7; tentative D call: TRBD2 (5 bases). CDR1 and CDR2 from the germline V gene are SGHNT and YENEEA. The CDR3 contains 14 residues. CDR3 sequence (DNA): TGTGCCAACAGCGGAGTAGCTGGGAGCTACGAGCAGTACTTC. It yields the protein CANSGVAGSYEQYF.

V and J are TRBV4-1 and TRBJ2-7; D ambiguous. Trimming removed 2 bases at V and 9 bases at J, with 11 bases between. From germline, CDR1 is MGHRA and CDR2 YSYEKL. The CDR3 has 12 amino acids. The CDR3 nucleotides are TGCGCCAGCAGCCAAAGTAACGACGCGCAGTACTTC. This codes for CASSQSNDAQYF.